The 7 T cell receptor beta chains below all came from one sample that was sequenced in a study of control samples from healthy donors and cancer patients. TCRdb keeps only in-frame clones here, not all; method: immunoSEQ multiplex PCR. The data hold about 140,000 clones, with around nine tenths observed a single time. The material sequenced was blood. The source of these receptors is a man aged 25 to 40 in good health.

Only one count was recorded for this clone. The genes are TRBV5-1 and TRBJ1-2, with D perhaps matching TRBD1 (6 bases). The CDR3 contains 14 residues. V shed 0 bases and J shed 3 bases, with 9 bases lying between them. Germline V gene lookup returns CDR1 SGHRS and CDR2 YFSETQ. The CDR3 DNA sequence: TGCGCCAGCAGCTTGGAGGGGGATTACTATGGCTACACCTTC. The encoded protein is CASSLEGDYYGYTF.

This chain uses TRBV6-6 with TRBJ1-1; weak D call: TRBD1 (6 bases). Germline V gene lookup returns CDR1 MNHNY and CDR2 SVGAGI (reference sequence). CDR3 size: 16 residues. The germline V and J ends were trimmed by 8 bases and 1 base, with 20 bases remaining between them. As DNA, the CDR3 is TGTGCCAGCTCCCGGAACCAGGGGCGCGCGAACACTGAAGCTTTCTTT. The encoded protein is CASSRNQGRANTEAFF.

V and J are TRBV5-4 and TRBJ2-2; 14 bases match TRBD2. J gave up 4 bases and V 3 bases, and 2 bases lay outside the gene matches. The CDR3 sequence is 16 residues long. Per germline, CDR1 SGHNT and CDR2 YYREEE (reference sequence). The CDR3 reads CASSSGLAGGTGELFF. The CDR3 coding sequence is TGTGCCAGCAGCTCTGGACTAGCGGGAGGCACCGGGGAGCTGTTTTTT.

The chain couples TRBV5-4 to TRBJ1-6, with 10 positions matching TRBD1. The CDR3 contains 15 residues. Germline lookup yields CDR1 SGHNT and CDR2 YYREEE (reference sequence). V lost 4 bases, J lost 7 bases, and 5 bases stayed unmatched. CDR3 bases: TGTGCCAGCAGCCCCGGGACAGGGGAAAATTCACCCCTCCACTTT. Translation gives CASSPGTGENSPLHF.

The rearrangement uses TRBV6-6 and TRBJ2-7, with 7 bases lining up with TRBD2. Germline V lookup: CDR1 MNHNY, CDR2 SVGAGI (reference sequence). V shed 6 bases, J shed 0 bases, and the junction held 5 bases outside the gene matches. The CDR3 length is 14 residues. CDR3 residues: CASRLTSASYEQYF. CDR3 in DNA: TGTGCCAGCAGGCTAACTAGCGCCTCCTACGAGCAGTACTTC.

CDR3 region: CASSLGLQTYEQYF. CDR3 nucleotide sequence: TGTGCCAGCAGCTTAGGACTGCAAACCTACGAGCAGTACTTC. The gene calls are TRBV11-2 and TRBJ2-7; no firm D call. Deletions cut 1 base from V and 2 bases from J, with 9 bases between. Germline CDR1 reads SGHAT; CDR2 reads FQNNGV. This CDR3 has 14 amino acids.

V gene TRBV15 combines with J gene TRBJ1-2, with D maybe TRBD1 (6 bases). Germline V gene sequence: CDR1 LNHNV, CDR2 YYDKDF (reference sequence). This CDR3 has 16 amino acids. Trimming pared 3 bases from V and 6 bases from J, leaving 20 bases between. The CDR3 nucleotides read TGTGCCACCAGCAGGGTGGGGGGCCCCCGCGCTAATGGCTACACCTTC. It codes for CATSRVGGPRANGYTF.